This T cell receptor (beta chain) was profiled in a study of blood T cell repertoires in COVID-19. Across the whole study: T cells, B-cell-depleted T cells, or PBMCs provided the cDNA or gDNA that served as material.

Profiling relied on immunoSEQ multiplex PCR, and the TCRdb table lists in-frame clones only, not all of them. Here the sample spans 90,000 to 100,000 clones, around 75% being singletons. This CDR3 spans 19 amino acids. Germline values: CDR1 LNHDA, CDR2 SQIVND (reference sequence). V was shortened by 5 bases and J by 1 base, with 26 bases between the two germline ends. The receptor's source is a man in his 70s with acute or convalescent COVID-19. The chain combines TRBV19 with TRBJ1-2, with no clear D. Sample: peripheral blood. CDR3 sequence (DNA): TGTGCCAGTAGTCCACAATTTCCCCGCGAAAGCGGCAGTAACTATGGCTACACCTTC. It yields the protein CASSPQFPRESGSNYGYTF.